This TCR beta chain is from a study of tumor-infiltrating lymphocytes in primary liver carcinoma. Background on the study: Enrolled patients were male and female, aged 30 to 69 years. Regarding the study as a whole: Tumor-adjacent and tumor-blood pairs overlapped less than tumor region pairs did. Tumor specimens were characterized by a significantly higher top-250-clone fraction than blood (p = 0.039). Only about 8-25% of top clones occurred in every one of the five tumor regions.

The CDR3 has 14 residues. On this clonotype: Its antigen remains unidentified. The junction does not match germline at one end; this may be a read error.

Using a constant-region primer together with ProtoScript II reverse transcriptase, TCR beta cDNA was made from about 500 ng of total RNA. Nested multiplex PCR, run for three rounds with slightly modified ARM-PCR, yielded TCR beta libraries. The opening two PCR rounds, about 11 cycles each, paired TRBV1-TRBV30 forward primers with a C-beta reverse primer. TCRdb independently ran MiXCR on the multiplex PCR reads; one entry per CDR3 protein. The table shows approximately 47,000 distinct CDR3 sequences, with about 80% occurring only once. Total RNA and DNA came together from 20-30 mg of bulk tissue without cell sorting.

The sample taken for sequencing was liver tumor tissue from sampling region 3. Regarding subset: tumor region T3, left-lateral pole. This receptor was identified in a man between 40 and 49 years old with primary liver carcinoma and hepatitis B virus infection. The chain couples TRBV12-3 or TRBV12-4 to TRBJ2-7, with D perhaps given as TRBD1 or TRBD2 (5 bases each). CDR3 coding DNA: TGTTCCAGCTGTTTAGGGACGGGCTCCTACGAGCAGTACTTC. Its protein product is CSSCLGTGSYEQYF.